This TCR beta chain stems from a study of T cell responses to AZD1222 COVID-19 vaccine. This clone was detected only a few times. Its antigen remains unidentified. Generated by immunoSEQ multiplex PCR, the TCRdb table keeps only in-frame clones and is missing some. The repertoire consists of about 96,000 clones, with almost 90% occurring once and the leading ten covering 20% to 30%. Broader study findings: Repertoire sampling occurred only after the peak T cell response. Only a handful of AZD1222 recipients, about six in all, had baseline seropositivity. The study reported that nearly half of spike-specific TCRs target unmutated variant regions.

Trimming shortened V by 2 bases and J by 4 bases, and 21 bases separated the two germline ends. CDR3 length: 17 amino acids. Germline values: CDR1 SEHNR, CDR2 FQNEAQ (reference sequence). The receptor was isolated from an adult in good health. V and J are TRBV7-9 and TRBJ2-7; D may correspond to TRBD1 or TRBD2 (6 bases each). Specimen: peripheral blood, collected on day 0 of AZD1222 vaccination. This CDR3 reads CASSLIRTGARGYEQYF. The CDR3 nucleotides read TGTGCCAGCAGCTTAATACGAACGGGGGCCCGGGGGTACGAGCAGTACTTC. Filled out from reference TRBV7-9 and TRBJ2-7, the complete variable domain reads DTGVSQNPRHKITKRGQNVTFRCDPISEHNRLYWYRQTLGQGPEFLTYFQNEAQLEKSRLLSDRFSAERPKGSFSTLEIQRTEQGDSAMYLCASSLIRTGARGYEQYFGPGTRLTVT.